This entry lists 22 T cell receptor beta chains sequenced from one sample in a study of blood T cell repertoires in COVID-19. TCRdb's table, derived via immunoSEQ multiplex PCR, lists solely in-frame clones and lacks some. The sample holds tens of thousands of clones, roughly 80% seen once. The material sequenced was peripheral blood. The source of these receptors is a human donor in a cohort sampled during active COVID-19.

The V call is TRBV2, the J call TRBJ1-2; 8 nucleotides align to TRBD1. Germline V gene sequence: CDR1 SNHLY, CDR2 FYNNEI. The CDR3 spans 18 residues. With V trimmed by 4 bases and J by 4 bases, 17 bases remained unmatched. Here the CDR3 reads CASSAFPGQAPQFYGYTF. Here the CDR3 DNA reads TGTGCCAGCAGTGCCTTTCCGGGACAGGCCCCACAGTTCTATGGCTACACCTTC.

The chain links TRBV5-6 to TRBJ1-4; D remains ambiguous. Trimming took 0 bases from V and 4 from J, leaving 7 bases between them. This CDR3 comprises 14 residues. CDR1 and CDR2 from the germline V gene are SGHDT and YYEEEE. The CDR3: CASSLGQSNEKLFF. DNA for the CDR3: TGTGCCAGCAGCTTGGGACAAAGTAATGAAAAACTGTTTTTT.

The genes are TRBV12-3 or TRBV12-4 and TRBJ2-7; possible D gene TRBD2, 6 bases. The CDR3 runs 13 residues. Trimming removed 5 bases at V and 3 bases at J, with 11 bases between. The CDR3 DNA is TGTGCCAGCAGTCCTCCCGGGGGCTACGAGCAGTACTTC. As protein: CASSPPGGYEQYF.

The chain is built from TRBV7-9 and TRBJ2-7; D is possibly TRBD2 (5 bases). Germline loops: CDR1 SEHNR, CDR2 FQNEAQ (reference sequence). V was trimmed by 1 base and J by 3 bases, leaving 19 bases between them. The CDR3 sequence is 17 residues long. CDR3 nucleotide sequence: TGTGCCAGCAGCTTAGGGCGAAGCGCCCCGGGATTCTACGAGCAGTACTTC. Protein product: CASSLGRSAPGFYEQYF. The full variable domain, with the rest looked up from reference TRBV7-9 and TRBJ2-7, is DTGVSQNPRHKITKRGQNVTFRCDPISEHNRLYWYRQTLGQGPEFLTYFQNEAQLEKSRLLSDRFSAERPKGSFSTLEIQRTEQGDSAMYLCASSLGRSAPGFYEQYFGPGTRLTVT.

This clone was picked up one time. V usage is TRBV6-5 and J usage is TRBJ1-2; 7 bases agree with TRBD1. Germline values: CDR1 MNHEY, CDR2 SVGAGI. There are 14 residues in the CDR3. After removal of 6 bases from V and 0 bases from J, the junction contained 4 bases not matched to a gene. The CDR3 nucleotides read TGTGCCAGCAGCCCGGACAGGCCTAACTATGGCTACACCTTC. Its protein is CASSPDRPNYGYTF.

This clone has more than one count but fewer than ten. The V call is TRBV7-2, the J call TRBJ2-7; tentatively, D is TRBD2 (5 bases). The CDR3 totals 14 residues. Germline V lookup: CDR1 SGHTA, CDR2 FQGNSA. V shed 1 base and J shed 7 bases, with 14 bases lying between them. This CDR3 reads CASSLGRQVGEQYF. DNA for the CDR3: TGTGCCAGCAGCTTAGGGAGGCAGGTGGGGGAGCAGTACTTC.

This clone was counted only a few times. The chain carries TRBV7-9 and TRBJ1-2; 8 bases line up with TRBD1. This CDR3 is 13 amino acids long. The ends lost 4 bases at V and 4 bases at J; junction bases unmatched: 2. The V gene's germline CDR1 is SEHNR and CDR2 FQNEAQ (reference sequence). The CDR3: CASSSDRGYGYTF. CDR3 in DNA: TGTGCCAGCAGCTCCGACAGGGGCTATGGCTACACCTTC.

The CDR3, as DNA: TGTGCCAGCAGCCCGCCGAGACTAGGCGGGAATTACGAGCAGTACTTC. This encodes CASSPPRLGGNYEQYF. The J gene is TRBJ2-7, the V gene TRBV28, with D possibly matching TRBD2 (6 bases). The CDR3 spans 16 residues. Germline loops: CDR1 MDHEN, CDR2 SYDVKM. The V gene lost 6 bases and the J gene lost 4 bases, with 22 bases spanning the gap.

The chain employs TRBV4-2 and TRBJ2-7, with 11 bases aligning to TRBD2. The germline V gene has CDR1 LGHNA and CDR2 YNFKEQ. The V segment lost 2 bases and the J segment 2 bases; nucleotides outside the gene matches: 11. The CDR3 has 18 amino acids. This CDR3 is CASSQLVSKTSGAYEQYF. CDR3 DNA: TGTGCCAGCAGCCAACTCGTGAGTAAGACTAGCGGGGCCTACGAGCAGTACTTC.

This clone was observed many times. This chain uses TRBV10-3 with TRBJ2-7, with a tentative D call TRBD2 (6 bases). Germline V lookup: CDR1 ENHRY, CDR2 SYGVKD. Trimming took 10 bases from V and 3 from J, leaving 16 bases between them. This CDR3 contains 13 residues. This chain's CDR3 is CATFEGAGYEQYF. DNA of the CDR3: TGTGCCACCTTTGAGGGAGCGGGCTACGAGCAGTACTTC.

CDR3 loop: CASSPTFSYEQYF. As DNA, the CDR3 is TGTGCCAGCAGCCCTACCTTCTCCTACGAGCAGTACTTC. This chain connects TRBV3-1 (or the pseudogene TRBV3-2) to TRBJ2-7, with no clear D. V was shortened by 4 bases and J by 0 bases, with 7 bases between the two germline ends. The CDR3 has 13 residues. The germline V gene has CDR1 LGHDT and CDR2 YNNKEL (reference sequence).

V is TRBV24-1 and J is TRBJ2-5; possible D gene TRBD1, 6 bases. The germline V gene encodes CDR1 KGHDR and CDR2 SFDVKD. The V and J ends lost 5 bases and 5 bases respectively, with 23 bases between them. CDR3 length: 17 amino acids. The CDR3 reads CATSAPDTDRKEETQYF. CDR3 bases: TGTGCCACCAGTGCCCCGGACACTGACAGGAAGGAGGAGACCCAGTACTTC.

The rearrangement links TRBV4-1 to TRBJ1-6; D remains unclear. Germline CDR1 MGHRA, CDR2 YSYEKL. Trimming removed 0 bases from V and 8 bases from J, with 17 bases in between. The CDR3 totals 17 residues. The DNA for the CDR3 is TGCGCCAGCAGCCAAGAAGAAATACCTCTTGAGCATTCACCCCTCCACTTT. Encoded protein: CASSQEEIPLEHSPLHF.

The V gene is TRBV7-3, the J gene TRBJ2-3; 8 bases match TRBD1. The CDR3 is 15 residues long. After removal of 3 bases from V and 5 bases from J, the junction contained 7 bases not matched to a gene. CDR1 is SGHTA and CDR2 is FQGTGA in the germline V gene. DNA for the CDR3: TGTGCCAGCAGCTTTAGTGGACAGGGACGAGATACGCAGTATTTT. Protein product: CASSFSGQGRDTQYF.

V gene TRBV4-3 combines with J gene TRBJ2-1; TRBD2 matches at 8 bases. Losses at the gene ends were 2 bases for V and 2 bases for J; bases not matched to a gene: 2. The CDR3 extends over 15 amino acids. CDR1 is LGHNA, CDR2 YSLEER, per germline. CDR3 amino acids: CASSQSGRTYNEQFF. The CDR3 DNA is TGCGCCAGCAGCCAAAGCGGGAGAACCTACAATGAGCAGTTCTTC.

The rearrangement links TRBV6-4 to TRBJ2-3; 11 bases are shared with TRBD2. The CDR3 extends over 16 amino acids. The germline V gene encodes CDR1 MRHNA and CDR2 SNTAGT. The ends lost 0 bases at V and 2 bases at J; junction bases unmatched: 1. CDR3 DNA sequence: TGTGCCAGCAGTGACTCTAGCGGGAGGGCCACAGATACGCAGTATTTT. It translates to CASSDSSGRATDTQYF.

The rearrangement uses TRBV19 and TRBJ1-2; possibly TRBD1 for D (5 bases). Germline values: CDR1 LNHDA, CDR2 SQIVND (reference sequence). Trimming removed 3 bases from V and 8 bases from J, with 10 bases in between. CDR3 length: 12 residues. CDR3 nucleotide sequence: TGTGCCAGTAGTATCAGGGCTGGCGGCTACACCTTC. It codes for CASSIRAGGYTF.

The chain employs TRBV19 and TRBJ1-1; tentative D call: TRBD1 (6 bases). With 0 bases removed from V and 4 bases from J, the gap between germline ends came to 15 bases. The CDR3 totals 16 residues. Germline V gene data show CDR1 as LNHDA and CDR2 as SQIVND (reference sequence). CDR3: CASSIDRGGFPTEAFF. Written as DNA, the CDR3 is TGTGCCAGTAGTATAGATCGTGGGGGCTTCCCCACTGAAGCTTTCTTT.

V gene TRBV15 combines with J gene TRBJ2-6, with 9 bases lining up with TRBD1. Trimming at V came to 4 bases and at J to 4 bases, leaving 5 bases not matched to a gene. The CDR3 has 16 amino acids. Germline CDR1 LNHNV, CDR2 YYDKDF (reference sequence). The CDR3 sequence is CATSTRTGEGANVLTF. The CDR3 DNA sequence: TGTGCCACCAGCACCCGGACAGGGGAGGGGGCCAACGTCCTGACTTTC. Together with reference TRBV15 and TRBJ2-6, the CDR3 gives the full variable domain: DAMVIQNPRYQVTQFGKPVTLSCSQTLNHNVMYWYQQKSSQAPKLLFHYYDKDFNNEADTPDNFQSRRPNTSFCFLDIRSPGLGDTAMYLCATSTRTGEGANVLTFGAGSRLTVL.

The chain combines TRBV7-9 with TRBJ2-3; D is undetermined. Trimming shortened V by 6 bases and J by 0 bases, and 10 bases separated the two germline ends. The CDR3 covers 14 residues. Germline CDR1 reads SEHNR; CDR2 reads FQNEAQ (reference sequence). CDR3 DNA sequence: TGTGCCAGCAGTCCTGTGTCTAGCACAGATACGCAGTATTTT. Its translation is CASSPVSSTDTQYF.

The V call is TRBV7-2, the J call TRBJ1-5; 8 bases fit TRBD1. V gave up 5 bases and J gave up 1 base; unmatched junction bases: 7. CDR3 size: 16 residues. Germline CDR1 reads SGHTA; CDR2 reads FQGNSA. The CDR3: CASSVTGTGSNQPQHF. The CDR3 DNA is TGTGCCAGCAGCGTCACCGGGACAGGAAGCAATCAGCCCCAGCATTTT.

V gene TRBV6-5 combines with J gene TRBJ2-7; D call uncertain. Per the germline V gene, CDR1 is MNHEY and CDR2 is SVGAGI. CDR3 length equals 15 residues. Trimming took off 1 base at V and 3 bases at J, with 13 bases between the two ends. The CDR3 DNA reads TGTGCCAGCAGTTACTTCGGATCTAGGCACTACGAGCAGTACTTC. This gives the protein CASSYFGSRHYEQYF.